Following are 30 T cell receptor beta chains from one sample sequenced in a study of identical twins. One entry per CDR3 protein, called by TCRdb with MiXCR from the 5' RACE reads. This table has more than 1.5 million distinct CDR3 sequences, about 30% appearing once. The sequenced material came from cord blood. The receptors stem from a newborn girl in good health.

The V call is TRBV5-1, the J call TRBJ1-2; D is perhaps TRBD1 (5 bases). The CDR3 consists of 15 residues. The germline V gene encodes CDR1 SGHRS and CDR2 YFSETQ. Trimming removed 4 bases at V and 2 bases at J, with 15 bases between. The CDR3 sequence: CASSPTRQFNYGYTF. CDR3 nucleotide sequence: TGCGCCAGCAGCCCCACCCGACAGTTCAACTATGGCTACACCTTC.

This clonotype was picked up many times. The gene calls are TRBV28 and TRBJ2-4, with D unresolved. CDR1 and CDR2 (germline): MDHEN, SYDVKM. V was cut by 1 base and J by 5 bases, with 3 bases left in between. The CDR3 consists of 12 residues. The CDR3 nucleotides read TGTGCCAGCAGTTTATCGGAAAACATTCAGTACTTC. Translation gives CASSLSENIQYF. Based on the CDR3 plus reference TRBV28 and TRBJ2-4, the full variable domain is DVKVTQSSRYLVKRTGEKVFLECVQDMDHENMFWYRQDPGLGLRLIYFSYDVKMKEKGDIPEGYSVSREKKERFSLILESASTNQTSMYLCASSLSENIQYFGAGTRLSVL.

The DNA of the CDR3 is TGTGCCAGCAGTTACTCGATGTCGCTAGCGAACAATGAGCAGTTCTTC. Its protein is CASSYSMSLANNEQFF. The chain carries TRBV6-5 and TRBJ2-1; TRBD2 is a possible D gene (6 bases). The V gene lost 0 bases and the J gene lost 5 bases, with 14 bases spanning the gap. Germline values: CDR1 MNHEY, CDR2 SVGAGI. This CDR3 contains 16 residues.

This clonotype has a handful of counts. The chain is built from TRBV7-6 and TRBJ2-5; 9 nucleotides match TRBD2. From germline, CDR1 is SGHVS and CDR2 FNYEAQ. The trim removed 5 bases at V and 5 bases at J, leaving 6 bases unmatched. CDR3 length equals 14 residues. The DNA of the CDR3 is TGTGCCAGCAGCGCGGGGGGGCTGGCGGAGACCCAGTACTTC. Protein: CASSAGGLAETQYF.

This clonotype has more than one count but fewer than ten. The chain joins TRBV6-6 to TRBJ2-3; D is unresolved. V was cut by 2 bases and J by 8 bases, with 11 bases left in between. Germline CDR1 is MNHNY and CDR2 is SVGAGI (reference sequence). This CDR3 has 13 amino acids. The CDR3 DNA follows: TGTGCCAGCAGTTACCCCTCGCTAGGTACGCAGTATTTT. Translating it yields CASSYPSLGTQYF.

CDR3: CASNPGGSGFYNEQFF. Written as DNA, the CDR3 is TGTGCCAGCAACCCGGGAGGTAGCGGATTTTACAATGAGCAGTTCTTC. The chain joins TRBV7-2 to TRBJ2-1; 7 bases fit TRBD2. The trim removed 7 bases at V and 4 bases at J, leaving 13 bases unmatched. This CDR3 is 16 amino acids long. Germline CDR1 is SGHTA and CDR2 is FQGNSA.

CDR3 sequence: CSARDDAPRVAFF. The CDR3 DNA reads TGCAGTGCTAGAGATGACGCACCTAGGGTAGCTTTCTTT. V is TRBV20-1 and J is TRBJ1-1; D is ambiguous. V lost 0 bases, J lost 10 bases, and 15 bases lay in between. The CDR3 has 13 amino acids. Looked up from germline, CDR1 is DFQATT and CDR2 is SNEGSKA (reference sequence).

This chain connects TRBV9 to TRBJ1-2; TRBD1 aligns across 12 bases. Trimming removed 2 bases from V and 3 bases from J; junction bases left unmatched: 2. The CDR3 is made up of 15 amino acids. Germline values: CDR1 SGDLS, CDR2 YYNGEE. The CDR3 nucleotides are TGTGCCAGCAGCGTCGGGACAGGGGGCTACTATGGCTACACCTTC. Its protein is CASSVGTGGYYGYTF. Supplemented by reference TRBV9 and TRBJ1-2, the full variable domain reads DSGVTQTPKHLITATGQRVTLRCSPRSGDLSVYWYQQSLDQGLQFLIQYYNGEERAKGNILERFSAQQFPDLHSELNLSSLELGDSALYFCASSVGTGGYYGYTFGSGTRLTVV.

The V gene is TRBV10-3, the J gene TRBJ1-2, with D unresolved. Germline lookup yields CDR1 ENHRY and CDR2 SYGVKD. This CDR3 comprises 11 residues. The V and J ends lost 5 bases and 2 bases respectively, with 3 bases between them. Here the CDR3 DNA reads TGTGCCATCAGTTTCAACTATGGCTACACCTTC. Its translation: CAISFNYGYTF.

This clonotype appeared a few times. J is TRBJ2-2 and V is TRBV7-9; no clear D gene. CDR3 length equals 15 residues. Germline V CDR1 and CDR2: SEHNR, FQNEAQ (reference sequence). The germline V and J ends were trimmed by 0 bases and 5 bases, with 10 bases remaining between them. The CDR3 sequence is CASSLAGYLTGELFF. The DNA of the CDR3 is TGTGCCAGCAGCTTAGCGGGCTACCTTACCGGGGAGCTGTTTTTT.

This clonotype was seen more than once but under ten times. The chain carries TRBV27 and TRBJ2-5; no clear D gene. V was trimmed by 7 bases and J by 2 bases, leaving 14 bases between them. Per the germline V gene, CDR1 is MNHEY and CDR2 is SMNVEV (reference sequence). The CDR3 sequence is 14 residues long. The CDR3, as DNA: TGTGCCAGCACTCCCAATCAGAATCAAGAGACCCAGTACTTC. Protein: CASTPNQNQETQYF.

The rearrangement joins TRBV27 to TRBJ2-7, with 14 bases matching TRBD2. V gave up 5 bases and J gave up 2 bases; unmatched junction bases: 5. CDR1 MNHEY and CDR2 SMNVEV come from the germline V gene (reference sequence). The CDR3 contains 16 residues. The CDR3 here is CASSRTSGRPPYEQYF. DNA of the CDR3: TGTGCCAGCAGTAGGACTAGCGGGAGGCCCCCCTACGAGCAGTACTTC.

This clonotype came up once. The V and J genes are TRBV6-6 and TRBJ2-2; D may match TRBD1 or TRBD2 (5 bases each). The germline gives CDR1 MNHNY, CDR2 SVGAGI (reference sequence). The V and J ends lost 4 bases and 6 bases respectively, with 12 bases between them. The CDR3 covers 14 residues. CDR3 residues: CASSLGTAAGELFF. CDR3 DNA: TGTGCCAGCAGTTTGGGGACGGCGGCCGGGGAGCTGTTTTTT.

This chain connects TRBV2 to TRBJ2-1, with D perhaps given as TRBD1 or TRBD2 (6 bases each). CDR3 length: 14 residues. Germline lookup yields CDR1 SNHLY and CDR2 FYNNEI. V was clipped by 7 bases and J by 4 bases, with 14 bases between them. CDR3 coding DNA: TGTGCCAGCAAATTGGGGGGCGCTTACAATGAGCAGTTCTTC. Translated: CASKLGGAYNEQFF. Combining the CDR3 with reference TRBV2 and TRBJ2-1 gives the whole variable domain EPEVTQTPSHQVTQMGQEVILRCVPISNHLYFYWYRQILGQKVEFLVSFYNNEISEKSEIFDDQFSVERPDGSNFTLKIRSTKLEDSAMYFCASKLGGAYNEQFFGPGTRLTVL.

Remarks on this clonotype: Given a far larger clone just one base away, this is likely a sequencing read error. The chain recombines TRBV12-3 or TRBV12-4 with TRBJ2-4; D is ambiguous. The DNA end is more similar to TRBJ2-7, so the J call may be wrong. This CDR3 has 11 residues. The CDR3 DNA follows: TGTGCCAGCAGTTTAAACCCCGAGCAGTACTTC. It is translated as CASSLNPEQYF.

The genes are TRBV2 and TRBJ2-7; D remains unclear. The V end lost 9 bases, the J end lost 2 bases, and 17 bases lay between the germline ends. The V gene's germline CDR1 is SNHLY and CDR2 FYNNEI. The CDR3 has 14 residues. The CDR3 sequence is CASWSTESTYEQYF. Here the CDR3 DNA reads TGTGCCAGTTGGTCCACCGAGTCTACCTACGAGCAGTACTTC.

This clonotype has only a few counts. Being one base from a much bigger clone, this may be a read error. V and J are TRBV25-1 and TRBJ1-1; D is undetermined. The V and J ends lost 4 bases and 0 bases respectively, with 3 bases between them. The CDR3 totals 12 residues. Germline-derived CDR1 and CDR2 are MGHDK and SYGVNS. The CDR3 nucleotides read TGTGCCAGCAGTGTGTTGAACACTGAAGCTTTCTTT. This codes for CASSVLNTEAFF.

The chain employs TRBV20-1 and TRBJ2-3, with 11 bases identical to TRBD2. Unmatched junction bases numbered 11, after V lost 6 bases and J lost 6 bases. The CDR3 is 15 amino acids. The V gene's germline CDR1 is DFQATT and CDR2 SNEGSKA (reference sequence). CDR3 residues: CSADRLAGMVDTQYF. Written as DNA, the CDR3 is TGCAGTGCGGACCGACTAGCGGGAATGGTGGATACGCAGTATTTT.

The chain recombines TRBV3-1 with TRBJ2-7; possible D gene TRBD2, 6 bases. Between the trimmed V and J ends, which lost 1 base and 4 bases, there was a span of 17 bases. The germline V gene encodes CDR1 LGHDT and CDR2 YNNKEL (reference sequence). The CDR3 is 16 residues long. The CDR3 bases are TGTGCCAGCAGCCAAGCCCCCCACCGGGGGAGGTACGAGCAGTACTTC. As protein: CASSQAPHRGRYEQYF.

The V gene is TRBV3-1, the J gene TRBJ2-1; TRBD2 matches at 8 bases. The CDR3 spans 16 residues. From germline, CDR1 is LGHDT and CDR2 YNNKEL (reference sequence). J gave up 0 bases and V 0 bases, and 1 base lay outside the gene matches. The CDR3 DNA is TGTGCCAGCAGCCAAGACGGGAGGGCCTCCTACAATGAGCAGTTCTTC. It codes for CASSQDGRASYNEQFF.

V and J are TRBV5-1 and TRBJ1-4; D not resolved. Trimming took off 4 bases at V and 7 bases at J, with 14 bases between the two ends. CDR1 and CDR2 (germline): SGHRS, YFSETQ. This CDR3 is 14 amino acids long. In DNA, the CDR3 is TGCGCCAGCAGCGTCAATCCCGGTGGTGAAAAACTGTTTTTT. Translating it yields CASSVNPGGEKLFF.

The chain couples TRBV6-1 to TRBJ1-1; tentatively, D is TRBD1 (6 bases). The V end lost 2 bases, the J end lost 0 bases, and 10 bases lay between the germline ends. The CDR3 has 15 residues. CDR1 and CDR2 from the germline V gene are MNHNS and SASEGT. The CDR3 DNA reads TGTGCCAGCAGTGAAAGGGGGGGCGTGAACACTGAAGCTTTCTTT. Translated: CASSERGGVNTEAFF.

The rearrangement uses TRBV6-2 or TRBV6-3 and TRBJ2-3; D unresolved. The CDR3 contains 14 residues. CDR1 and CDR2 (germline): MNHEY, SVGEGT. V lost 4 bases to trimming and J lost 8 bases, with 16 bases between them. The CDR3 bases are TGTGCCAGCAGTTCGATAGCTAACGTGGCTACGCAGTATTTT. This sequence encodes CASSSIANVATQYF.

The CDR3 spells CSARDPFTGRVDEKLFF. The DNA for the CDR3 is TGCAGTGCTAGAGACCCTTTTACAGGGAGGGTGGATGAAAAACTGTTTTTT. The chain combines TRBV20-1 with TRBJ1-4, with D possibly TRBD1 on 6 matching bases. V dropped 0 bases and J dropped 6 bases, with 20 bases sitting between them. CDR3 length equals 17 residues. Germline-derived CDR1 and CDR2 are DFQATT and SNEGSKA (reference sequence).

The V and J genes are TRBV12-3 or TRBV12-4 and TRBJ2-1; perhaps TRBD1 as D (5 bases). V was shortened by 6 bases and J by 0 bases, with 12 bases between the two germline ends. This CDR3 is 15 amino acids long. In DNA form, the CDR3 reads TGTGCCAGCAGGATGACAGTAAGCTCCTACAATGAGCAGTTCTTC. This codes for CASRMTVSSYNEQFF.

This clonotype has only a few counts. The chain uses TRBV12-3 or TRBV12-4 and TRBJ1-1; tentative D call: TRBD1 (6 bases). Deletions cut 6 bases from V and 5 bases from J, with 13 bases between. CDR3 size: 13 residues. The CDR3 reads CASSSYRETEAFF. In nucleotides, the CDR3 is TGTGCCAGCAGCTCCTACAGGGAAACTGAAGCTTTCTTT.

This rearrangement joins TRBV3-1 to TRBJ2-1; 13 bases align to TRBD2. The germline V gene has CDR1 LGHDT and CDR2 YNNKEL (reference sequence). This CDR3 region has 23 residues. V lost 1 base, J lost 12 bases, and 30 bases stayed unmatched. The CDR3 region has the DNA TGTGCCAGCAGCCAAGTACTATCTCTTAGCGGGCCGACAGTTCGGACTAGCGGGAGTAGGCAGTTCTTC. Its protein is CASSQVLSLSGPTVRTSGSRQFF.

This clonotype was counted at least ten times. The chain carries TRBV3-1 and TRBJ2-7; 9 bases line up with TRBD1. The CDR3 is made up of 15 amino acids. Germline V gene lookup returns CDR1 LGHDT and CDR2 YNNKEL (reference sequence). J lost 5 bases, V lost 0 bases, and 5 bases had no gene match. The DNA for the CDR3 is TGTGCCAGCAGCCAAGAAGACAGGGGGTCAGACGAGCAGTACTTC. It is translated as CASSQEDRGSDEQYF.

The chain combines TRBV3-1 with TRBJ2-3; maybe TRBD2 (6 bases). The CDR3 covers 15 residues. V was cut by 2 bases and J by 1 base, with 10 bases left in between. Germline assignment: CDR1 LGHDT and CDR2 YNNKEL (reference sequence). DNA of the CDR3: TGTGCCAGCAGCCAATGGGCTAGCGGCACAGATACGCAGTATTTT. This codes for CASSQWASGTDTQYF.

In its sample, this clonotype was seen a few times. The chain employs TRBV6-5 and TRBJ2-7; TRBD2 matches 7 bases. Germline assignment: CDR1 MNHEY and CDR2 SVGAGI. The V segment lost 5 bases and the J segment 0 bases; nucleotides outside the gene matches: 10. The CDR3 contains 16 residues. The chain's CDR3 is CASSRSSGVYSYEQYF. DNA of the CDR3: TGTGCCAGCAGTCGTTCTAGCGGAGTCTACTCCTACGAGCAGTACTTC.